This T cell receptor beta chain was sequenced for a study of blood T cells in healthy people across ages (dated by TCRdb to about 2015). Looking at the study overall: In model experiments, template switching captured roughly one uniquely barcoded TCR beta cDNA molecule for every two T cells. Using deep sequencing normalized with unique cDNA molecular identifiers, the study measured how TCR beta repertoire diversity changes with age. Four age groups were formed from the donors: young (average about 16 years), middle-aged (around 40), aged (under 70) and long-lived (more than 75). To avoid experimental bias, donors of different ages were spread randomly across the sequencing lanes. The study analyzed two additional independent replicas of 1 million unique cDNA reads from the same blood draw for two donors, one aged 18 to 30 and one aged 80 or older.

The donors were roughly 39 Caucasian individuals from Russia, aged roughly 6 to 100 years, who were systemically healthy. Each donor gave about 10 milliliters of peripheral blood, drawn into EDTA-treated Vacutainer tubes. PBMCs were isolated by Ficoll-Paque density-gradient centrifugation, with at least 7 million obtained per sample. Trizol reagent was used to extract total RNA from PBMCs, with at least 5.5 micrograms per sample. The percentages of naive CD45RAhigh/CD27high T cells were determined by flow cytometry on a PBMC aliquot from every donor. Receptors were amplified or captured by 5' RACE. TCRdb names Illumina HiSeq 2500 as the instrument used. A second roughly 6 to 12 cycle PCR used a sample-barcoded 5' primer and a J-beta primer mix. A unique molecular identifier was introduced onto each TCR beta cDNA molecule by a template-switch 5' adaptor carrying 12 random nucleotides. At least 2.5 million CDR3-containing paired-end reads were obtained from each sample. First-strand cDNA was synthesized from all RNA with the Mint cDNA synthesis kit, primed by a TRBC-specific oligonucleotide. Following uracil-DNA glycosylase treatment, a first 18-cycle PCR with universal primers M1SS and BC2_uni_R was performed on all cDNA. The authors processed their data as follows. Each sample was normalized by randomly selecting 1 million high-quality reads, each carrying a distinct molecular identifier. Reads with shared molecular identifiers were discarded instead of being binned into consensus sequences. MiTCR, set to a Q25 quality threshold and the strictest error-elimination algorithm, was used for CDR3 identification, clonotype clustering and error correction. A nonparametric unseen species model with Euler transformation was used to estimate lower-bound total TCR beta diversity. Clones were called with MiXCR by TCRdb after fastp trimmed the public reads at Q25, and only in-frame beta chains were retained. CDR3 protein duplicates are merged, each entry listing the most common genes and DNA. TCRdb assigned the V and J calls; the authors' analysis was not used. The sample data list 650,000 to 800,000 distinct CDR3 sequences, and approximately 52% of these were observed just once. The leading ten clones occupy approximately 13% of the sample.

About this clonotype itself: No antigen is known for it. A much larger clone sits a single nucleotide away, making a read error possible.

The CDR3 runs 15 residues from the cysteine to the phenylalanine. The DNA shown is the 45-base CDR3, in frame from base 1. Relative to germline, V is 1 base shorter and J is 2 bases shorter, with 12 bases between their ends. Via the germline V gene, CDR1 is SGHRS and CDR2 YFSETQ. What the research found in general, with its limitations: Estimates of total diversity from one million sequenced T cells were regarded as lower bounds and underestimates. As age increased, observed TCR beta diversity per million T cells dropped in a roughly linear way, and a significant reduction was already evident by age 40. Observed TCR beta diversity correlated strongly with the percentage of naive T cells measured by flow cytometry. Because profiling used bulk unsorted PBMCs, naive and antigen-experienced compartments could not be compared conclusively. Because the CMV infection status of the donors was unknown, age-related changes in expanded clonotypes may potentially have been confounded. The long-lived group showed more naive CD4+ T cells, fewer expanded clones and increased TCR diversity than the aged group, suggesting age selection.

This sequence was found in a woman of 80 years or more in good health. The sample consisted of blood. The rearranged chain carries TRBV5-1 and TRBJ2-5; the D gene is not confidently resolved. The CDR3 protein sequence reads: CASSLTVSLQETQYF. Read as DNA, the sequence is TGCGCCAGCAGCTTGACGGTCTCCCTTCAAGAGACCCAGTACTTC.